Reported below is one T cell receptor beta chain. The antigen is not known. The data stem from a study of cytomegalovirus exposure and HLA in healthy donors. Whole-study context: From donors who were HLA-typed, an early data release held 81 million or so unique TCRs. Points from the study as a whole: Fewer than 200 TCR beta chains were listed as cytomegalovirus-associated.

CDR3 length equals 11 residues. V dropped 6 bases and J dropped 8 bases, with 11 bases sitting between them. CDR1 and CDR2 from the germline V gene are DFQATT and SNEGSKA (reference sequence). 13 Jbeta primers and 60 Vbeta primers were used for the PCR. This table comes from immunoSEQ multiplex PCR, and its TCRdb copy is limited to in-frame clones, with some not included. The table lists roughly 290,000 clones, around 90% of them singletons. Sample: PBMCs. The TCR was taken from a woman younger than 35 in good health and CMV-seronegative. V gene TRBV20-1 combines with J gene TRBJ2-1, with D perhaps matching TRBD2 (5 bases). CDR3 sequence reads: CSAKDWDEQFF. Written as DNA, the CDR3 is TGCAGTGCCAAGGACTGGGATGAGCAGTTCTTC.